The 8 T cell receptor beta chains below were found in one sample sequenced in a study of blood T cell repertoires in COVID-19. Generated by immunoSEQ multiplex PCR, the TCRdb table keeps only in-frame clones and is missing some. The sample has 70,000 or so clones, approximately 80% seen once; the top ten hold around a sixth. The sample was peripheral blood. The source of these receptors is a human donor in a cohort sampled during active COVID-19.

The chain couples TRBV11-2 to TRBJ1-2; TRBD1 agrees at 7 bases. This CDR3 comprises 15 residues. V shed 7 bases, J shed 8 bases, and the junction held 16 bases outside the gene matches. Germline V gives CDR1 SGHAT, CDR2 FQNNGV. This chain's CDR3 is CASTLTQGTATGYTF. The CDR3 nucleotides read TGTGCCAGCACCCTGACCCAAGGGACAGCGACCGGCTACACCTTC.

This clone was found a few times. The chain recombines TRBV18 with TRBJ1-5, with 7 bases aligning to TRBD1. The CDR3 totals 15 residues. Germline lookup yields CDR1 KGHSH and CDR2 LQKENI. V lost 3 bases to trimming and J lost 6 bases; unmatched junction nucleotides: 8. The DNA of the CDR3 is TGTGCCAGCTCACCGGGAAGGGGGCCCCTTCAGCCCCAGCATTTT. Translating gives CASSPGRGPLQPQHF. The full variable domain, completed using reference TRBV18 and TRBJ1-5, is NAGVMQNPRHLVRRRGQEARLRCSPMKGHSHVYWYRQLPEEGLKFMVYLQKENIIDESGMPKERFSAEFPKEGPSILRIQQVVRGDSAAYFCASSPGRGPLQPQHFGDGTRLSIL.

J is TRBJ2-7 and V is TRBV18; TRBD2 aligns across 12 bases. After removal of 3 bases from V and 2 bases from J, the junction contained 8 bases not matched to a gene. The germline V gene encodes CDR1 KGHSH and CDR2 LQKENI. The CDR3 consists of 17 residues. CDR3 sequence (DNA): TGTGCCAGCTCACCCACGACGGGACTAGCGGGTACCTACGAGCAGTACTTC. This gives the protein CASSPTTGLAGTYEQYF.

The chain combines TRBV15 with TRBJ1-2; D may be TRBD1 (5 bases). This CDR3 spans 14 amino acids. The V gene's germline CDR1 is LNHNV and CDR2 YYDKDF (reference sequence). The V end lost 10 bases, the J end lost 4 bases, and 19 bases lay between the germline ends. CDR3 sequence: CASSRTLTGYGYTF. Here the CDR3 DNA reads TGTGCCAGCTCAAGGACACTGACTGGCTATGGCTACACCTTC.

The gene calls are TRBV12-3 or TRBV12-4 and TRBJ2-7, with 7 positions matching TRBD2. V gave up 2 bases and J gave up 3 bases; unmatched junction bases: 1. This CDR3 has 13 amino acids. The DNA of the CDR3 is TGTGCCAGCAGTTTATCGGGGGGCTACGAGCAGTACTTC. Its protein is CASSLSGGYEQYF.

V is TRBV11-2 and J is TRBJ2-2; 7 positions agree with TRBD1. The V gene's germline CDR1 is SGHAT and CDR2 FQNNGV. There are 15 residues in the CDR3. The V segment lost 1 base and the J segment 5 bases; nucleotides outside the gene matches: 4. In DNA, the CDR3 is TGTGCCAGCAGCTTAGTTCAGGGGGTAACCGGGGAGCTGTTTTTT. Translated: CASSLVQGVTGELFF.

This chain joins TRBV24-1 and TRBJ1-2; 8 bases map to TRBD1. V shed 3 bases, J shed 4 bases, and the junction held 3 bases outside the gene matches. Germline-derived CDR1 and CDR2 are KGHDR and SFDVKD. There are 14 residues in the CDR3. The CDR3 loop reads CATSDRTGFYGYTF. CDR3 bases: TGTGCCACCAGTGATAGGACAGGGTTCTATGGCTACACCTTC.

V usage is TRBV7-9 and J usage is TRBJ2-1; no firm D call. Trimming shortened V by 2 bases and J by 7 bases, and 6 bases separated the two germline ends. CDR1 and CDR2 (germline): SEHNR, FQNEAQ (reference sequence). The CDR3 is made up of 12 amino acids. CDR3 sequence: CASSLFSNEQFF. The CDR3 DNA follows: TGTGCCAGCAGCTTATTCTCGAATGAGCAGTTCTTC.